This entry describes one T cell receptor (beta chain). These data come from a study of cytomegalovirus exposure and HLA in healthy donors. This table comes from immunoSEQ multiplex PCR, and its TCRdb copy is limited to in-frame clones, with some not included. In the table there are about 360,000 clones, approximately 90% of which are singletons. V lost 5 bases to trimming and J lost 0 bases; unmatched junction nucleotides: 2. The CDR3 contains 14 residues. Germline-derived CDR1 and CDR2 are MNHEY and SMNVEV (reference sequence). Source material: PBMCs. The receptor was isolated from a young woman in good health and CMV-seronegative. This sequence joins TRBV27 and TRBJ1-2, with 8 bases aligning to TRBD1. The chain's CDR3 is CASSQQGANYGYTF. CDR3 coding DNA: TGTGCCAGCAGTCAACAGGGGGCTAACTATGGCTACACCTTC.